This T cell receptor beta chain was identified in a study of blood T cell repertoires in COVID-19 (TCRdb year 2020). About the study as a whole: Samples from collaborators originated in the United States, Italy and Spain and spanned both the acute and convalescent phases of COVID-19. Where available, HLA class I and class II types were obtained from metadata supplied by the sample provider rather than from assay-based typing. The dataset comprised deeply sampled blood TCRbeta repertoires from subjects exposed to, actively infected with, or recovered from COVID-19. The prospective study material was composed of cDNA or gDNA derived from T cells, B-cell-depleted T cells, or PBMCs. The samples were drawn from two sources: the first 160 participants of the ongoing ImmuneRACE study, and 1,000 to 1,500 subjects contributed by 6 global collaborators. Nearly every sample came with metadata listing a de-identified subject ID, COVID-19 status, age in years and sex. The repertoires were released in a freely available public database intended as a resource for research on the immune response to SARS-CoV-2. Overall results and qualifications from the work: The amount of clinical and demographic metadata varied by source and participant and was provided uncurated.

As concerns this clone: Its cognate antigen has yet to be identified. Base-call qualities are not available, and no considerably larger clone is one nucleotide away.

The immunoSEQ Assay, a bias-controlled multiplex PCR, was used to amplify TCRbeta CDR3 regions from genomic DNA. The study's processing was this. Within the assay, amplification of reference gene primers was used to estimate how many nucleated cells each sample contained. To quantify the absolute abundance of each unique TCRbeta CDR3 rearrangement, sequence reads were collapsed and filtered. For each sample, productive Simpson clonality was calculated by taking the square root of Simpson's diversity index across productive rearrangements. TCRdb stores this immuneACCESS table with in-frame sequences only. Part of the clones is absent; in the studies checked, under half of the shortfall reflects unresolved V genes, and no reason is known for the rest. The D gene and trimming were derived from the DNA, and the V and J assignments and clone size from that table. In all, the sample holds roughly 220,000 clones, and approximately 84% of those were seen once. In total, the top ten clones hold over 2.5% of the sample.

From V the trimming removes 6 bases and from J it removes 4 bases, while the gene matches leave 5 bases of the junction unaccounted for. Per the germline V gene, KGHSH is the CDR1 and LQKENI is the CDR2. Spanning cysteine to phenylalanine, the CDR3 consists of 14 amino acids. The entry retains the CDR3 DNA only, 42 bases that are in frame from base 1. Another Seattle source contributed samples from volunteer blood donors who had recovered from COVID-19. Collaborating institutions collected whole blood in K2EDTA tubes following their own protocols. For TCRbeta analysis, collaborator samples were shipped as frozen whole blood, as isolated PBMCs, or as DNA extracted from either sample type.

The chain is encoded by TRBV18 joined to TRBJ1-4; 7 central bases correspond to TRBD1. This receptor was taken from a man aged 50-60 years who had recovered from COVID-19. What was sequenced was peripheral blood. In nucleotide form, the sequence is TGTGCCAGCTCGCGGGGACAGCTTAATGAAAAACTGTTTTTT. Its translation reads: CASSRGQLNEKLFF.